The T cell receptor (beta chain) under discussion was sequenced for a study of cytomegalovirus exposure and HLA in healthy donors (dated by TCRdb to about 2017). Turning to the overall study: An earlier analysis of some 600 of the donors reported approximately 260 Gb of sequence data and about 120 million unique TCR beta sequences obtained from 180 million or so T cells. Roughly 290 gigabases of sequencing data and around 80 million unique TCR sequences made up an early release that covered roughly 670 HLA-typed donors. The genetic ancestry cluster associated with self-reported Caucasian donors included around 76% of the roughly 410 genotyped donors. The study aimed to test whether cataloging public T cell receptors could reveal signatures of past pathogen exposure. Using immunosequencing, the study profiled T cell repertoires from about 610 subjects and related those repertoires to cytomegalovirus serostatus. Besides the first cohort of roughly 700 subjects, a separate validation cohort made up of about 120 different subjects was used. The study combined high-throughput TCR immunosequencing, statistical association of individual TCRs with disease status, and machine learning to predict cytomegalovirus infection status. A later analysis re-analyzed previously published TCR beta repertoires from approximately 700 donors and added high-resolution HLA genotyping to study TCR occurrence patterns. In the later analysis, no new phenotypic data were used to find candidate immune exposures; instead, reliance was placed on TCR beta sequences and their occurrence across donors. To decide whether each TCR beta V gene segment behaved as functional or pseudogenic, an earlier analysis of some 540 of the donors relied on high-throughput TCR beta sequencing. Alongside the repertoire data, information on donor age, sex, ethnicity and CMV serostatus was compiled. A later genetic analysis took genome-wide SNP genotypes for about three fifths of the 666 donors and used that subset as a discovery cohort. All discovery cohort repertoires had been generated on a single sequencing platform. Class I and class II HLA loci were covered by the typing at four-digit resolution. Typing coverage differed by locus: A, B, C, DRB1 and DQB1 were typed in about 620-630 donors, DQA1 in around 500, DPA1 in 600 to 610, and DPB1 in just under 490. Roughly 5 DR-DQ haplotypes were handled as single units for association and clustering, since linkage in the cohort was strong. Among 300 to 500 genotyped donors of the cohort, an average of approximately 220,000 unique TCR beta nucleotide sequences was sequenced per donor, of which roughly 17% were non-productive. What the study reported, not specific to this receptor: In a later genetic analysis, a missense DCLRE1C variant was associated with V-gene and J-gene trimming of TCR beta chains, and the association was replicated in an independent cohort. The sequencing pipeline was judged likely to have produced a cluster of highly shared sequence variants as a technical artifact. In this cohort, only TCR beta chains were sequenced, and detectable features were limited by the absence of alpha or paired-chain data. The presence/absence analyses assumed that sequencing depth was roughly uniform across donors, and that assumption may not be true. A further reported finding was that TCR beta sequences accurately predicted the HLA-A and HLA-B alleles for most subjects in the first cohort. In vitro tests confirmed that a few of the cytomegalovirus-associated TCR beta chains recognize cytomegalovirus antigens. In a later analysis, most CMV-associated TCR beta chains were found to appear HLA-restricted, with HLA associations seemingly driven largely by CMV exposure. The classifier was reported to diagnose cytomegalovirus status with high specificity and sensitivity in both the original and validation cohorts. Compared with equally common non-associated chains, HLA-associated TCR beta chains in a later analysis were more clonally expanded and had lower generation probabilities. Correlated functional status among segregating V segments might be attributable to linkage disequilibrium, but an unknown experimental factor could not be ruled out. An earlier analysis of approximately 530 of the donors showed that most TCR beta V segments appeared in productive rearrangements either about 87% or about 30% of the time, which broadly matched IMGT annotations. It was suggested by the authors that the approach could potentially be generalized to other disease states and immunological phenotypes. The only immune exposure information available for the cohort was CMV serostatus. Because some donors lacked HLA typing at each locus, the association tests relied only on the typed subset. A later genetic analysis reported fewer N-insertions in productive TCRs among donors in an Asian-associated ancestry cluster than the roughly 620-donor mean. The earlier analysis of 587 of the donors excluded some 15 rarely observed V segments, including chromosome 9 orphons, because counts were too low. A later analysis reported that several top co-occurrence clusters appeared linked to parvovirus B19, influenza, CMV and Epstein-Barr virus. A total of 150 to 200 TCR beta chains were listed by the study as associated with cytomegalovirus. At a false discovery rate of 0.05, a later analysis linked around 15,000 TCR beta sequences to specific HLA alleles. In a later analysis, the rate of TCR association differed among HLA loci, with DRB1 alleles having the most associated TCRs and HLA-C alleles having the fewest. Some IMGT-functional V segments, including TRBV6-2 and TRBV6-3, could not be distinguished by the 87-base-pair reads and were therefore excluded. When HLA alleles, especially DR and DQ, strongly co-occurred, TCR associations were difficult to assign to individual alleles. Across donors, most TCR sequences were observed very rarely, whereas some public TCRs were present in many individuals.

The cohort consisted of fewer than 700 healthy bone marrow donors. Cohort members were all nominally healthy when sampled, although unrecorded immune exposures were likely present. The donor tested CMV seronegative and was one of the 352 seronegative cohort members. A peripheral blood sample was provided by each donor, and peripheral blood mononuclear cells were used for TCR beta sequencing. The Qiagen DNeasy Blood Extraction Kit was used to extract genomic DNA from the blood cell samples. Libraries came from the immunoSEQ multiplex PCR assay. A mixture of 60 forward primers for TCR Vbeta segments and 13 reverse primers for TCR Jbeta segments was used in the multiplex PCR. The CDR3 region of rearranged TCR beta genes was amplified from genomic DNA with a multiplex PCR assay. The Illumina HiSeq System was used to sequence the amplified TCR beta libraries as 87-base-pair reads. The authors' pipeline ran thus. In a later analysis, around 80 million unique TCR beta chains were counted across the 690 or so repertoires, and roughly 11 million of these chains were shared by at least two donors. Raw reads were error-corrected and collapsed into unique sequences by a nearest-neighbor algorithm in which closely related sequences were merged to remove PCR and sequencing errors. V, D and J gene segments were assigned by aligning CDR3 sequences to IMGT reference sequences. For a sequence to be retained, at least a six-nucleotide match to both a V gene segment and a J gene segment was required. Rearrangements were classified as productive when the CDR3 lacked stop codons and remained in frame with V and J, and all other rearrangements were classified as non-productive. Following IMGT convention, CDR3 was defined as the stretch from the second conserved V-encoded cysteine up to the conserved J-encoded phenylalanine. In an earlier analysis of more than 550 of the donors, sequences lacking an unambiguous match to a single V gene segment were excluded. In an earlier analysis of approximately 550 of the donors, V segments were called functional above 56.7% productive rearrangements and were called segregating when the between-donor standard deviation exceeded 5%. A statistical classification framework was built to diagnose cytomegalovirus status from the catalog of TCR beta chain sequences. A later analysis assigned V and J genes by comparing TCR nucleotide sequences with IMGT/GENE-DB human TR gene sequences. Using the TCRdist pipeline, a later analysis assigned CDR3 sequences along with most-parsimonious VDJ recombination scenarios. In a later analysis, every TCR beta chain was defined by the combination of its CDR3 amino acid sequence and its V-gene family, and reads without a unique V-gene family were dropped. To address suspected cross-contamination and a sequencing artifact, a later analysis removed around 590 highly shared, low-generation-probability nucleotide sequences. A later analysis calculated a clonal expansion index for each public chain from normalized within-repertoire ranks of inferred template counts. In a later analysis, generation probabilities were computed using a VDJ recombination model fitted to out-of-frame rearrangements, and the results were checked against IGoR. A later analysis scored TCR-TCR, TCR-HLA and TCR-CMV co-occurrence with hypergeometric tests, applying a repertoire-size bias correction to TCR pairs. A later analysis estimated false discovery rates by permuting HLA or CMV assignments 20 times. In a later analysis, co-occurring TCRs were grouped using DBSCAN, with TCRdist sequence similarity added in when clustering inside HLA-allele-positive subsets. Repertoires with fewer than 30,000 or more than 120,000 public chains were left out of co-occurrence clustering, as were about five repertoires with anomalous nucleotide sharing. TCRdb took over this immuneACCESS table, retaining in-frame rearrangements with V and J assigned. Such tables are incomplete; in checked studies, under half of the missing clones stem from an unresolved V gene, and the remainder is unexplained. Clonal size and the V and J genes are those of that table, whereas D and trimming came from the DNA. Within this sample are approximately 220,000 clones, with 60% to 80% of them counted one time only. The ten largest clones add up to approximately 1.8% of the sample.

Including the terminal cysteine and phenylalanine, the CDR3 comprises 15 residues. Just CDR3 DNA is preserved here, 45 bases in frame from base 1. The germline V gene encodes CDR1 LGHNA and CDR2 YSLEER. V and J are trimmed by 1 base and 4 bases, and the gene matches miss 4 bases of the junction. Notes on this clone: Its antigen specificity is not known. It has no much larger one-base neighbor in the sample; base qualities were not kept.

The rearrangement combines TRBV4-3 with TRBJ1-2, with 9 bases aligning to TRBD1. What was sequenced was PBMCs. The receptor was isolated from a male donor in good health and CMV-seronegative. The CDR3: CASSQGTGAAYGYTF. The nucleotide sequence is given as TGCGCCAGCAGCCAAGGGACAGGGGCTGCCTATGGCTACACCTTC.